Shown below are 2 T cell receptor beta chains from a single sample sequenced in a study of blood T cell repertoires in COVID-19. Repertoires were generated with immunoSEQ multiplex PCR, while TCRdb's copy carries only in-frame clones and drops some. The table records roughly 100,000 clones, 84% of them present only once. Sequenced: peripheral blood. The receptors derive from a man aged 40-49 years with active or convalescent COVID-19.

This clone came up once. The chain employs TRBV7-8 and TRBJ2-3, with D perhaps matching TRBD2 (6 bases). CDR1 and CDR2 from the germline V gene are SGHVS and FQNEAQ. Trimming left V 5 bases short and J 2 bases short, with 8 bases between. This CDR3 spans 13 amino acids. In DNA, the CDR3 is TGTGCCAGCAGCCGGGACTCCACAGATACGCAGTATTTT. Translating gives CASSRDSTDTQYF.

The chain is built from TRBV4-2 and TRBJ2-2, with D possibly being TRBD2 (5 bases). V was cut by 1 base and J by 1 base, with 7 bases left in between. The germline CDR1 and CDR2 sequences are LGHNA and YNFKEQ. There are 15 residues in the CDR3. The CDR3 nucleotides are TGTGCCAGCAGCCAAGGGACTGGGAACACCGGGGAGCTGTTTTTT. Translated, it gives CASSQGTGNTGELFF.